The text below deals with one T cell receptor beta chain. It has no known antigen specificity. Nothing much larger sits one base from this clone, and base qualities are not available. This entry comes from a study of blood T cells in healthy people across ages (dated by TCRdb to the mid-2010s). As for the study more broadly: In model experiments, template switching captured roughly one uniquely barcoded TCR beta cDNA molecule for every two T cells. Age-related changes in TCR beta repertoire diversity were measured in the study by deep sequencing normalized with unique cDNA molecular identifiers. Donors were grouped into four age groups: young (average approximately 16 years), middle-aged (roughly 38), aged (around 62) and long-lived (about 90). Donors of different ages were randomly distributed across sequencing lanes to avoid experimental bias. For two donors (one aged 18 to 29 and one aged 80 or older), the study analyzed two additional independent replicas of 1 million unique cDNA reads from the same blood draw.

Systemically healthy Caucasian individuals from Russia, some 38 in total and aged roughly 6 to 100 years, were included as donors. Each donor gave roughly 9 milliliters of peripheral blood, drawn into EDTA-treated Vacutainer tubes. Ficoll-Paque density-gradient centrifugation was used to isolate PBMCs, with at least 7 million per sample. Total RNA was extracted from PBMCs with Trizol reagent, with at least 6 micrograms obtained per sample. For every donor, an aliquot of PBMCs went through flow cytometry to measure the percentages of naive CD45RAhigh/CD27high T cells. The library was obtained by 5' RACE. The reads were generated on an Illumina HiSeq 2500. A second roughly 6 to 12 cycle PCR used a sample-barcoded 5' primer and a J-beta primer mix. A unique molecular identifier was introduced onto each TCR beta cDNA molecule by a template-switch 5' adaptor carrying 12 random nucleotides. Each sample yielded at least 2.5 million CDR3-containing paired-end reads. All of the RNA was converted into first-strand cDNA using the Mint cDNA synthesis kit, with a TRBC-specific oligonucleotide serving as the primer. Following uracil-DNA glycosylase treatment, all cDNA underwent a first 18-cycle PCR with the universal primers M1SS and BC2_uni_R. Per the original workflow: Each sample was normalized by randomly selecting 1 million high-quality reads, each carrying a distinct molecular identifier. Reads sharing molecular identifiers were discarded rather than binned into consensus sequences. MiTCR, run with a Q25 quality threshold and the strictest error-elimination algorithm, handled CDR3 identification, clonotype clustering and error correction. A nonparametric unseen species model with Euler transformation was used to estimate lower-bound total TCR beta diversity. In-frame beta chains were kept once TCRdb had trimmed the public reads at Q25 with fastp and called clones with MiXCR. Here each entry gathers all rows of one CDR3 protein and keeps the most common genes and DNA. TCRdb's processing, not the authors' own work, is the source of the V and J calls. The sample table records 1.5 million to 2 million distinct CDR3 sequences; around 50% of these occur just once. The ten largest clones capture roughly 2.1% of the sample.

Broad study findings and their caveats: Because profiling used bulk unsorted PBMCs, naive and antigen-experienced compartments could not be compared conclusively. Compared with the aged group, the long-lived group had more naive CD4+ T cells, fewer expanded clones and increased TCR diversity, suggesting age selection. Estimates of total diversity based on one million sequenced T cells were considered lower bounds and underestimates. Donor CMV infection status was unknown, potentially confounding age-related changes in expanded clonotypes. As age increased, observed TCR beta diversity per million T cells dropped in a roughly linear way, and a significant reduction was already evident by age 40. There was a strong correlation between observed TCR beta diversity and the percentage of naive T cells measured by flow cytometry.

V and J are truncated by 1 base and 11 bases respectively, leaving an intervening sequence of 17 bases. From cysteine to phenylalanine, the CDR3 is 14 amino acids long. Only CDR3 DNA remains: 42 bases, in frame from the first base. Per the germline V gene, MGHRA is the CDR1 and YSYEKL is the CDR2. This receptor was identified in a middle-aged woman in good health. Sequencing was performed on blood. The chain was built from TRBV4-1 and TRBJ2-5; TRBD2 is a weak D gene call, 6 bases matching. The CDR3 here reads CASSQVRGGREQYF. In nucleotide form, the sequence is TGCGCCAGCAGCCAAGTAAGGGGAGGTCGGGAGCAGTACTTC.